Listed below are T cell receptor beta chains from one sample, sequenced in a study of OX40 agonist ivuxolimab in advanced cancers. Sequencing used immunoSEQ multiplex PCR; TCRdb keeps in-frame clones, though not all of them. Of 72,000 or so clones in the sample, approximately 86% were seen once. This specimen consisted of CD4+ or CD8+ T cells sorted from blood, obtained in a trial of the OX40 agonist ivuxolimab. Receptors were obtained from an adult with an advanced solid tumor such as melanoma, head and neck, liver or kidney cancer. CDR3s include the opening cysteine and the closing phenylalanine or tryptophan. Fields, in order: clone size, J gene, V gene, D gene, CDR3 protein, CDR3 DNA. The D gene is left open where the match is weak. Part of the rows lack a size; the others show once, few, many or a class for expanded clones.

abundance: .
j_gene: TRBJ2-7
v_gene: TRBV19
d_gene: .
CDR3aa: CASRGTLHPYEQYF
CDR3nt: TGTGCCAGTAGGGGGACATTACACCCCTACGAGCAGTACTTC

abundance: .
j_gene: TRBJ2-2
v_gene: TRBV7-9
d_gene: .
CDR3aa: CASSFTATNTGELFF
CDR3nt: TGTGCCAGCAGCTTTACAGCGACGAACACCGGGGAGCTGTTTTTT

abundance: .
j_gene: TRBJ2-7
v_gene: TRBV28
d_gene: .
CDR3aa: CASQLAEGASNHEQYF
CDR3nt: TGTGCCAGCCAGCTAGCAGAGGGAGCCTCAAACCACGAGCAGTACTTC

abundance: .
j_gene: TRBJ2-7
v_gene: TRBV5-1
d_gene: TRBD2
CDR3aa: CASSLGLAGGRHEQYF
CDR3nt: TGCGCCAGCAGCTTGGGACTAGCGGGGGGGAGGCACGAGCAGTACTTC

abundance: .
j_gene: TRBJ1-2
v_gene: TRBV10-3
d_gene: .
CDR3aa: CAISETGFPNYGYTF
CDR3nt: TGTGCCATCAGTGAGACAGGGTTTCCTAACTATGGCTACACCTTC

abundance: .
j_gene: TRBJ2-5
v_gene: TRBV27
d_gene: TRBD2
CDR3aa: CASRVLAGVRETQYF
CDR3nt: TGTGCCAGCAGGGTACTAGCGGGAGTAAGAGAGACCCAGTACTTC

abundance: .
j_gene: TRBJ1-1
v_gene: TRBV19
d_gene: .
CDR3aa: CASRRAGADEAFF
CDR3nt: TGTGCCAGTCGAAGGGCAGGGGCCGATGAAGCTTTCTTT

abundance: .
j_gene: TRBJ2-6
v_gene: TRBV5-1
d_gene: .
CDR3aa: CASSLFSSGVSGANVLTF
CDR3nt: TGCGCCAGCAGCTTGTTTTCTTCCGGGGTGTCTGGGGCCAACGTCCTGACTTTC

abundance: few
j_gene: TRBJ1-1
v_gene: TRBV5-1
d_gene: .
CDR3aa: CASSQDSMNTEAFF
CDR3nt: TGCGCCAGCAGCCAGGACAGTATGAACACTGAAGCTTTCTTT

abundance: .
j_gene: TRBJ2-7
v_gene: TRBV19
d_gene: .
CDR3aa: CASSTRQGMNYEQYF
CDR3nt: TGTGCCAGTAGTACCCGGCAGGGGATGAACTACGAGCAGTACTTC

abundance: once
j_gene: TRBJ2-5
v_gene: TRBV27
d_gene: .
CDR3aa: CASSSRETQYF
CDR3nt: TGTGCCAGCAGTTCTCGGGAGACCCAGTACTTC

abundance: .
j_gene: TRBJ2-1
v_gene: TRBV30
d_gene: .
CDR3aa: CAWTAGVGYEQFF
CDR3nt: TGTGCCTGGACCGCAGGGGTTGGCTATGAGCAGTTCTTC

abundance: .
j_gene: TRBJ1-5
v_gene: TRBV15
d_gene: TRBD1
CDR3aa: CATSRDLTGTQPQHF
CDR3nt: TGTGCCACCAGCAGAGATTTGACAGGGACTCAGCCCCAGCATTTT

abundance: .
j_gene: TRBJ1-6
v_gene: TRBV28
d_gene: TRBD1
CDR3aa: CASSLGQGRNSPLHF
CDR3nt: TGTGCCAGCAGTTTAGGACAGGGACGCAATTCACCCCTCCACTTT

abundance: .
j_gene: TRBJ1-1
v_gene: TRBV19
d_gene: .
CDR3aa: CASMVSTEAFF
CDR3nt: TGTGCCAGTATGGTATCGACTGAAGCTTTCTTT

abundance: .
j_gene: TRBJ2-7
v_gene: TRBV18
d_gene: .
CDR3aa: CASSHTNTYEQYF
CDR3nt: TGTGCCAGCTCACACACAAACACCTACGAGCAGTACTTC

abundance: .
j_gene: TRBJ1-2
v_gene: TRBV25-1
d_gene: .
CDR3aa: CASSRGANYGYTF
CDR3nt: TGTGCCAGCAGTAGGGGGGCTAACTATGGCTACACCTTC

abundance: .
j_gene: TRBJ2-5
v_gene: TRBV5-1
d_gene: TRBD2
CDR3aa: CASSHRTSGGLSTQYF
CDR3nt: TGCGCCAGCAGCCACAGGACTAGCGGGGGGCTCTCGACCCAGTACTTC

abundance: .
j_gene: TRBJ1-2
v_gene: TRBV28
d_gene: .
CDR3aa: CASTLSPPGSVGGYTF
CDR3nt: TGTGCCAGCACCCTTAGTCCCCCGGGCTCGGTGGGAGGCTACACCTTC

abundance: .
j_gene: TRBJ1-3
v_gene: TRBV6-5
d_gene: .
CDR3aa: CASSYSGGPGNTIYF
CDR3nt: TGTGCCAGCAGTTACTCGGGGGGACCTGGAAACACCATATATTTT